This T cell receptor (beta chain) stems from a study of T-cell memory formation after mild COVID-19. For the study at large: TCR clustering was largely donor specific. Study outcomes and limitations: A second wave of clones peaked on day 37, and their SARS-CoV-2 specificity went unconfirmed. Chiefly within CM and EM were the contracting CD4+ clones; CD8+ ones were within EMRA.

CDR3 size: 13 residues. Trimming left V 6 bases short and J 5 bases short, with 13 bases between. One entry per CDR3 protein, called by TCRdb with MiXCR from the 5' RACE reads. The sample includes over 150,000 distinct CDR3 sequences, roughly a fifth of them seen just once. This clonotype was found a few times. Its antigen is not identified. The chain links TRBV12-3 or TRBV12-4 to TRBJ2-5, with a possible D match to TRBD1 (6 bases). This receptor was taken from an adult woman who had mild COVID-19 (a few samples of this study predate the infection). Cell type and time point are not known. Sequences were obtained from PBMCs or a T cell subset sorted from them (not recorded which). The CDR3 loop is CASSNRERETQYF. The CDR3 coding sequence is TGTGCCAGCAGCAACAGGGAGCGGGAGACCCAGTACTTC.